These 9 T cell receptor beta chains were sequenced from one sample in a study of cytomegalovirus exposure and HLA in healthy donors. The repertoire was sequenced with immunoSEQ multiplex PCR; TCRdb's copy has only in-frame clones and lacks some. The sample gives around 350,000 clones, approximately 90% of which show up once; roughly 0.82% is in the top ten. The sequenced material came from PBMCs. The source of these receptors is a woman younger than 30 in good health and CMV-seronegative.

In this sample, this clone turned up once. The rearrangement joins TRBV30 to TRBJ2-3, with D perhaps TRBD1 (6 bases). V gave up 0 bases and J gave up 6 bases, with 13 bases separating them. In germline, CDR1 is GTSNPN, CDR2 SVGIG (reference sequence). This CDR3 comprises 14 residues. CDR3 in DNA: TGTGCCTGGAGTGTTAGGGGGAGTTGGGATACGCAGTATTTT. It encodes CAWSVRGSWDTQYF.

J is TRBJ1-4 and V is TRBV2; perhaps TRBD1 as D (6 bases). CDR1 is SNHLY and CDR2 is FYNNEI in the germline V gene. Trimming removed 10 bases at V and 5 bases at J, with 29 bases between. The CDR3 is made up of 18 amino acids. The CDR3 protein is CATAVTGQNPRVNEKLFF. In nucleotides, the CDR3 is TGTGCCACAGCGGTTACGGGACAAAATCCGAGAGTGAATGAAAAACTGTTTTTT.

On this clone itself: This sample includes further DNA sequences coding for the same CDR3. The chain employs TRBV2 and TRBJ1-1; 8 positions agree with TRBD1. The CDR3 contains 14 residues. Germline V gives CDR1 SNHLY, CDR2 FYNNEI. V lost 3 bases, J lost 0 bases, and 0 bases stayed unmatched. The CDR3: CASSEDRVNTEAFF. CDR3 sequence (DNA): TGTGCCAGCAGTGAGGACAGGGTGAACACTGAAGCTTTCTTT. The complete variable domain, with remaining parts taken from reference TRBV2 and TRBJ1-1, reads EPEVTQTPSHQVTQMGQEVILRCVPISNHLYFYWYRQILGQKVEFLVSFYNNEISEKSEIFDDQFSVERPDGSNFTLKIRSTKLEDSAMYFCASSEDRVNTEAFFGQGTRLTVV.

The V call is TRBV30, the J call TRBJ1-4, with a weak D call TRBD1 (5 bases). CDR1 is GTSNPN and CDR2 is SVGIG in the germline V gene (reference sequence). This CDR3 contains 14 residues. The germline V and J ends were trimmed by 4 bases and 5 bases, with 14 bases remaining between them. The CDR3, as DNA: TGTGCCTGGAATGGTGGGGGGGAAAATGAAAAACTGTTTTTT. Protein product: CAWNGGGENEKLFF.

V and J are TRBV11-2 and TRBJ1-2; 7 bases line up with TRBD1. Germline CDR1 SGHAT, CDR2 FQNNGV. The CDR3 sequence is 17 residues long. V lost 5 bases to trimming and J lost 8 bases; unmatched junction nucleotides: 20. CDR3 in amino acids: CASSDSLGQARPRGYTF. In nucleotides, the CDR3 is TGTGCCAGCAGCGACAGCCTCGGACAGGCCCGACCAAGGGGCTACACCTTC.

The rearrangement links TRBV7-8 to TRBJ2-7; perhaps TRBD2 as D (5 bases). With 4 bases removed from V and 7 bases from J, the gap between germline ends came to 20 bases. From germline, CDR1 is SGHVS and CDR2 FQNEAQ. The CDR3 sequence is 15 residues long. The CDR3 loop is CASSSTGKQPREQYF. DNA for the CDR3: TGTGCCAGCAGCTCTACCGGGAAGCAGCCTCGGGAGCAGTACTTC.

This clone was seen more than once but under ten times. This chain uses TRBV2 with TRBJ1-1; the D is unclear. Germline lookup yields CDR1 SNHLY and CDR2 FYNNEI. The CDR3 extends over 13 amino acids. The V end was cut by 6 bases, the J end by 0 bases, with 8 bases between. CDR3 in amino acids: CASREELNTEAFF. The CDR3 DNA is TGTGCCAGCAGAGAGGAGTTGAACACTGAAGCTTTCTTT. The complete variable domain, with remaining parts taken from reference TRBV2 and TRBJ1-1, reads EPEVTQTPSHQVTQMGQEVILRCVPISNHLYFYWYRQILGQKVEFLVSFYNNEISEKSEIFDDQFSVERPDGSNFTLKIRSTKLEDSAMYFCASREELNTEAFFGQGTRLTVV.

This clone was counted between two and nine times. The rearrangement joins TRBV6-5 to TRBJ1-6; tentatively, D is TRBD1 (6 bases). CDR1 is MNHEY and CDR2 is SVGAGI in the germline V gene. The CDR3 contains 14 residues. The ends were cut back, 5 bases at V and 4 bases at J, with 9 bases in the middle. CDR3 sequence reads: CASSPQGYNSPLHF. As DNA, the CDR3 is TGTGCCAGCAGTCCCCAGGGGTATAATTCACCCCTCCACTTT.

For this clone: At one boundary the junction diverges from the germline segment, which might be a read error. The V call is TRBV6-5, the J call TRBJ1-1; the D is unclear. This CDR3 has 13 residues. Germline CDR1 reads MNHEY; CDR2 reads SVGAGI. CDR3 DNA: TGTGCCAGCAGACGTCCCGGAAGGGAGGTGGAGCTCTTT. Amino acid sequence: CASRRPGREVELF.